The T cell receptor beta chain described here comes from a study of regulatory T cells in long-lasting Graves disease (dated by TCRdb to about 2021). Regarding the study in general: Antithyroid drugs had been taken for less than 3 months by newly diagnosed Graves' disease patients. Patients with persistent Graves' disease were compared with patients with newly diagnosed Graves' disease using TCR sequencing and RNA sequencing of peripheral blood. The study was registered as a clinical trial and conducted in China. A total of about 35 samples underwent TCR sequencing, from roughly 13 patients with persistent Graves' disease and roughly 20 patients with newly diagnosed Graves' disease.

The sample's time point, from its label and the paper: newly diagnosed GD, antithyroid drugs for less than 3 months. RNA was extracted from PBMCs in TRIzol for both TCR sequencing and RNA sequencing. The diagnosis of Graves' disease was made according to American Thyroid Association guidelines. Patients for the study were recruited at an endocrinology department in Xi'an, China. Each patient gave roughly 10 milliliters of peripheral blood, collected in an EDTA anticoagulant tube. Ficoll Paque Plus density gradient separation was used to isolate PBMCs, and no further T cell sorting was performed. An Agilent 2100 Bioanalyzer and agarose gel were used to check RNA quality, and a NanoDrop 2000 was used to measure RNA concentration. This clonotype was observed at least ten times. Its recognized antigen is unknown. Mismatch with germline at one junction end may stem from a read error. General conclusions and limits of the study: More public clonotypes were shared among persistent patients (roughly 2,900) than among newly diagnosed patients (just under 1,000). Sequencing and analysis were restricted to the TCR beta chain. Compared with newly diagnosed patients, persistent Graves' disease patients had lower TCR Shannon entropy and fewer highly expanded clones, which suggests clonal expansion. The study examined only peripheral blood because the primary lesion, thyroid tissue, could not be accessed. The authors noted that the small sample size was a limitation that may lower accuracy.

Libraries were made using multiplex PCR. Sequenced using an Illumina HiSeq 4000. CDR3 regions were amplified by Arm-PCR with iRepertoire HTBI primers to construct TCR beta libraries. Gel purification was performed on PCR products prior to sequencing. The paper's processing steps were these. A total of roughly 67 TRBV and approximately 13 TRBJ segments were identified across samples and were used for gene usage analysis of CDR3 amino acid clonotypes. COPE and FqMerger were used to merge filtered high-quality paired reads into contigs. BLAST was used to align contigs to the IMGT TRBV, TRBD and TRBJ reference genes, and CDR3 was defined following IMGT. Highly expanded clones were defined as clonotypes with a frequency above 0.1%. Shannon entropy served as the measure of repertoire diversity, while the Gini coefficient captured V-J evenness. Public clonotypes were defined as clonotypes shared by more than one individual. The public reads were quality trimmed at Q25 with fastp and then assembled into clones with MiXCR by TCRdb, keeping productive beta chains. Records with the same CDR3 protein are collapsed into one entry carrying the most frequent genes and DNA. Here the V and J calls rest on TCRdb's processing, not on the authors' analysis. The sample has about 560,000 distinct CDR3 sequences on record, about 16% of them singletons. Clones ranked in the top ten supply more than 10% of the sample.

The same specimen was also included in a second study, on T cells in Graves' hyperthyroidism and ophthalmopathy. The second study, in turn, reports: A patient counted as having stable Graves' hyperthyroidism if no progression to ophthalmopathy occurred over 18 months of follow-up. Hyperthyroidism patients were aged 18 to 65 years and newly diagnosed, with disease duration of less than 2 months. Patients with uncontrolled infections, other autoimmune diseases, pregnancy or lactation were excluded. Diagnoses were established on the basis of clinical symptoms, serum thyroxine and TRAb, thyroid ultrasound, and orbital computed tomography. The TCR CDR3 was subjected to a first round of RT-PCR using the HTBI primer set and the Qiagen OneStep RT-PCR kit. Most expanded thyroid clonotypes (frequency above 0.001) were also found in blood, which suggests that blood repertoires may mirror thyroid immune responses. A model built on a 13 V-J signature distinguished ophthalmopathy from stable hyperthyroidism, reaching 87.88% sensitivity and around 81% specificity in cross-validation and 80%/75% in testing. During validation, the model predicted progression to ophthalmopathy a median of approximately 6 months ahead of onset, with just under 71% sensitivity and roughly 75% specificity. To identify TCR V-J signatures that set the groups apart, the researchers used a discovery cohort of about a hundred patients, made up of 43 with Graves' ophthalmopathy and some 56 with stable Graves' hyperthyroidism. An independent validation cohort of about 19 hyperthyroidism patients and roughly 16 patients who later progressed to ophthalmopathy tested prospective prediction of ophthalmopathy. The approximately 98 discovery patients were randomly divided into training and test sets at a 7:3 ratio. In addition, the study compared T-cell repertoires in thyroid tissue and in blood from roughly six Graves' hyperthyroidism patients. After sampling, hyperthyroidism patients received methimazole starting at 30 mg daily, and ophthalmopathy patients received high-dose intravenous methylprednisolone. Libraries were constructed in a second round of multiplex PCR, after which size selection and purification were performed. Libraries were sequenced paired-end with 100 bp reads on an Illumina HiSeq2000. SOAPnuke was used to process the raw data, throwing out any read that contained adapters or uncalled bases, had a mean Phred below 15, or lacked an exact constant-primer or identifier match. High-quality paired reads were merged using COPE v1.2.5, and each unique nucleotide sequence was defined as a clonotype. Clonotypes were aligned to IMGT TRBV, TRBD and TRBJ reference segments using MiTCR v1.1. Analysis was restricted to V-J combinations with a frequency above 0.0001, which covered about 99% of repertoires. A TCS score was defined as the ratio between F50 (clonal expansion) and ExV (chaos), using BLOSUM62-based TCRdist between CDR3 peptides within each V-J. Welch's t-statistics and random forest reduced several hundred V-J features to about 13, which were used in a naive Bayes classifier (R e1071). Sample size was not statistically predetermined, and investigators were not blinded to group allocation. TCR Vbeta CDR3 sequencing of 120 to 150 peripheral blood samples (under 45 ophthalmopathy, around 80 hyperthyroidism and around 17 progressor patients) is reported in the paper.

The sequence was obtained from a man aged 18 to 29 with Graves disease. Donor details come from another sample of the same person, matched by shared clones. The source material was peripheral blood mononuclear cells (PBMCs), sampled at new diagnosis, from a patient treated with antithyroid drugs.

The CDR3 here reads CASSGEGIRGEQFF. The bases read TGTGCCTCCAGCGGGGAGGGTATTAGAGGTGAGCAGTTCTTC. The chain was built from TRBV24-1 and TRBJ2-1; the junction holds 7 bases that match TRBD2. The CDR3, from cysteine to phenylalanine, totals 14 residues. Here the CDR3 DNA is all that survives: 42 bases in frame from base 1. According to the germline V gene, CDR1 reads KGHDR and CDR2 reads SFDVKD.